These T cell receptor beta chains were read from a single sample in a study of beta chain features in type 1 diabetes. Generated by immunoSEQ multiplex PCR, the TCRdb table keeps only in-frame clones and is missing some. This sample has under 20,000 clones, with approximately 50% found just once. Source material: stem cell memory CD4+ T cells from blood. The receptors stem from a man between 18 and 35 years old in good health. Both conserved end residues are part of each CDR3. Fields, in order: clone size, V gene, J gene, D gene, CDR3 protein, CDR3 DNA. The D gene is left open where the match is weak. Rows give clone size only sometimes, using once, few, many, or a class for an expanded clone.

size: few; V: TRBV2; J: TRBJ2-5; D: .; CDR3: CASSSRYGQETQYF; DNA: TGTGCCAGCAGTTCGCGGTACGGCCAAGAGACCCAGTACTTC
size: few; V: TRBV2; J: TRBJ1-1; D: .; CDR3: CASSITGTEAFF; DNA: TGTGCCAGCAGTATTACGGGGACTGAAGCTTTCTTT
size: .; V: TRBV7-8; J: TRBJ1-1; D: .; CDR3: CASSLARFGGNTEAFF; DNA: TGTGCCAGCAGCTTAGCTCGCTTCGGGGGGAACACTGAAGCTTTCTTT
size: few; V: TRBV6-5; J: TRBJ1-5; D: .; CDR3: CASSYDLAGPQHF; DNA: TGTGCCAGCAGTTACGACCTAGCTGGGCCCCAGCATTTT
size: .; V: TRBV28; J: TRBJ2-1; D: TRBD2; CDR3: CASSLIAGGGHNEQFF; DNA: TGTGCCAGCAGCCTTATAGCGGGAGGGGGTCACAATGAGCAGTTCTTC
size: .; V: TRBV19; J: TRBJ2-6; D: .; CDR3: CASCHVQGSGANVLTF; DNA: TGTGCCAGCTGTCACGTGCAGGGATCTGGGGCCAACGTCCTGACTTTC
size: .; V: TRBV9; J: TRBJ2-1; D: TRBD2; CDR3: CASSVAGGSYNEQFF; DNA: TGTGCCAGCAGCGTAGCGGGGGGCTCCTACAATGAGCAGTTCTTC
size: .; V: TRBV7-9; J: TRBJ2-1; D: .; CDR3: CASSLATAINEQFF; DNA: TGTGCCAGCAGCTTAGCCACAGCCATCAATGAGCAGTTCTTC
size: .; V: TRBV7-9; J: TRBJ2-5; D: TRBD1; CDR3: CASSRIDRGPETQYF; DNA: TGTGCCAGCAGCCGGATAGACAGGGGGCCGGAGACCCAGTACTTC
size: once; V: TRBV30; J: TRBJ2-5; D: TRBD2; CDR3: CAWRGAGSLGAQYF; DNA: TGTGCCTGGAGGGGAGCGGGGTCACTTGGGGCCCAGTACTTC
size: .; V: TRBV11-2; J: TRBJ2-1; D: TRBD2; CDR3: CASRRLAGGPNEQFF; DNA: TGTGCCAGCAGGAGGCTAGCGGGAGGGCCCAATGAGCAGTTCTTC
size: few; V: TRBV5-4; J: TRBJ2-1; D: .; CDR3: CASSQGYNEQFF; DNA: TGTGCCAGCAGCCAGGGGTACAATGAGCAGTTCTTC
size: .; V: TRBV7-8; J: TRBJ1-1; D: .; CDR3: CASSSDRNTEAFF; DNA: TGTGCCAGCAGCTCGGACAGGAACACTGAAGCTTTCTTT
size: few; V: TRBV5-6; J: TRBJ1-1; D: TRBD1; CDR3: CASSFRDRVITEAFF; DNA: TGTGCCAGCAGCTTCCGGGACAGGGTGATCACTGAAGCTTTCTTT
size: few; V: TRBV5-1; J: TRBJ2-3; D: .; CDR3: CASTGTFAPTDTQYF; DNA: TGCGCCAGCACCGGGACTTTCGCACCAACAGATACGCAGTATTTT
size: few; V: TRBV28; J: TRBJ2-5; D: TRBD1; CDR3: CASSFQTGGVETQYF; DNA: TGTGCCAGCAGTTTTCAGACAGGGGGCGTAGAGACCCAGTACTTC
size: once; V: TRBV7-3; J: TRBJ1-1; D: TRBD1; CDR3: CASSSSPQGAVRDTEAFF; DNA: TGTGCCAGCAGCTCGAGCCCACAGGGGGCAGTTAGGGACACTGAAGCTTTCTTT
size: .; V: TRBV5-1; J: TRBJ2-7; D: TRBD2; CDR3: CASSTGGGTPYEQYF; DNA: TGCGCCAGCAGCACCGGCGGGGGGACCCCCTACGAGCAGTACTTC
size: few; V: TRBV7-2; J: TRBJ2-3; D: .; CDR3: CASSLIRDTQYF; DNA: TGTGCCAGCAGCTTGATCAGGGATACGCAGTATTTT
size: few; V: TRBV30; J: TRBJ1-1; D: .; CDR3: CAWNGDFSTEAFF; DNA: TGTGCCTGGAATGGTGACTTCTCCACTGAAGCTTTCTTT
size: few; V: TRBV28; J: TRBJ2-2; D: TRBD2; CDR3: CASSSPSGGPTGELFF; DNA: TGTGCCAGCAGTTCCCCTAGCGGGGGGCCCACCGGGGAGCTGTTTTTT
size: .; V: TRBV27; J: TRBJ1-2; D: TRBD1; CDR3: CASSKITDRDYGYTF; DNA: TGTGCCAGCAGTAAAATAACCGACAGGGACTATGGCTACACCTTC